The source of this T cell receptor (beta chain) is a study of cytomegalovirus exposure and HLA in healthy donors. Study observations and caveats: In a later analysis, TCR beta V- and J-gene trimming was associated with a missense DCLRE1C variant. DRB1 showed the most TCR associations and HLA-C the fewest in a later analysis, as rates varied by HLA locus. In a later analysis, most CMV-associated TCR beta chains appeared HLA-restricted.

In regard to this clone: Its antigen is unknown.

V lost 0 bases and J 1 base, leaving 3 bases between the germline ends. The CDR3 sequence is 13 residues long. Germline assignment: CDR1 MRHNA and CDR2 SNTAGT. It was with 60 Vbeta and 13 Jbeta primers that the PCR ran. The authors' processing: Counted up in a later analysis, unique TCR beta chains came to about 80 million, with around 9.9 million shared. Clones were read by immunoSEQ multiplex PCR, and TCRdb kept only the in-frame ones, dropping some. D and trimming were read from the DNA, whereas the V and J calls and clone size are those reported in that table. The top ten hold 10% of the sample, which has roughly 100,000 clones, 76% seen once.

The sample consisted of PBMCs. The clonotype comes from a young woman in good health and CMV-seropositive. V usage is TRBV6-4 and J usage is TRBJ1-1; D is unresolved. CDR3 loop: CASSDSANTEAFF. In DNA, the CDR3 is TGTGCCAGCAGTGACTCGGCGAACACTGAAGCTTTCTTT.